This paragraph covers one TCR beta chain sequence. This clone was found once. It lacks a known antigen. Nothing much larger sits one base from this clone, and base qualities are not available. Receptors were amplified or captured by the immunoSEQ multiplex PCR assay. Not all clones reach the TCRdb copy of this immuneACCESS table, which keeps in-frame sequences only. Checked studies attribute under half of the gap to unresolved V genes and leave the rest unexplained. The sample records about 140,000 clones, around nine tenths of which are singletons. The top ten hold roughly 8.7% of the sample. The data derive from a study of control samples from healthy donors and cancer patients (dated by TCRdb to the early 2020s). Trimmed from V: 4 bases; trimmed from J: 2 bases; junction bases lacking a gene match: 7. Measured from the cysteine to the phenylalanine, the CDR3 is 15 residues long. Only CDR3 DNA remains: 45 bases, in frame from the first base. CDR1 and CDR2, looked up from the germline V gene, are SGDLS and YYNGEE.

The clonotype was recovered from a woman in her 30s in good health. The chain is made from TRBV9 and TRBJ2-5; 8 junctional bases match TRBD1. What was sequenced was blood. The bases are TGTGCCAGCAGCTCAGGACAGGGCTGGCAAGAGACCCAGTACTTC. This encodes CASSSGQGWQETQYF.